This entry features one T cell receptor beta chain sequence. Only a few counts were recorded for this clonotype. Its antigen target is currently unknown. It has no much larger one-base neighbor in the sample; base qualities were not kept. The data originate from a study of CD8 T cells in ankylosing spondylitis (dated by TCRdb to 2016 to 2017). Background for the entire study: T cell receptor beta repertoires were profiled in healthy donors and ankylosing spondylitis patients so that disease-linked TCR variants could be found. The full study cohort was made up of 25 ankylosing spondylitis patients and 108 healthy donors. Samples of peripheral blood were taken, and for ankylosing spondylitis patients, synovial fluid was collected as well. General conclusions and limits of the study: The disease-linked clones showed a CD8+ phenotype and occurred at relatively low frequencies in peripheral blood. A TCR beta motif of several highly homologous amino acid variants appeared characteristic of blood from ankylosing spondylitis patients. Some motif variants had previously been reported in the synovial fluid and blood of reactive arthritis patients, which suggests shared mechanisms of disease initiation. According to the report, matched synovial fluid samples from ankylosing spondylitis patients were significantly enriched for the disease-linked clones.

The data were produced on an Illumina HiSeq 2500. TCR beta libraries were prepared by quantitative 5'-RACE with molecular barcodes. The study's processing was this. Disease-linked TCR variants were identified with a new computational method built on a probabilistic model of VDJ rearrangement. TCRdb took the public reads, trimmed them with fastp at Q25, ran MiXCR for clone calling and kept in-frame beta chains. CDR3 protein sequences are deduplicated, and each keeps its most common genes and DNA. V and J calls and clone size were set by TCRdb, not the authors. The sample table holds 750,000 to 850,000 distinct CDR3 sequences, of which over 9.5% were seen once. The ten largest clones capture around 0.51% of the sample. The receptor was isolated from a male donor with ankylosing spondylitis. Input material: blood, either unsorted or a sorted T cell fraction (not recorded which).

CDR3 sequence: CASSVAGGRGLIAEAFF. The DNA is as follows: TGTGCCAGCAGCGTAGCGGGGGGCAGGGGGCTTATCGCTGAAGCTTTCTTT. The chain links TRBV9 with TRBJ1-1, with 8 bases aligning to TRBD1. V trim: 0 bases; J trim: 6 bases; unmatched bases: 13. The CDR1 and CDR2 encoded by the germline V gene are SGDLS and YYNGEE. The CDR3 measures 17 amino acids from cysteine to phenylalanine. The sequence is cut down to CDR3 DNA, 51 bases in frame from base 1. The variable domain in full, with residues beyond the CDR3 obtained from the reference TRBV9 and TRBJ1-1 genes, is DSGVTQTPKHLITATGQRVTLRCSPRSGDLSVYWYQQSLDQGLQFLIQYYNGEERAKGNILERFSAQQFPDLHSELNLSSLELGDSALYFCASSVAGGRGLIAEAFFGQGTRLTVV.